This TCR beta chain emerged from a study of blood T cell repertoires in COVID-19. The CDR3 runs 13 residues. Germline CDR1 and CDR2: SQVTM and ANQGSEA. V was clipped by 5 bases and J by 3 bases, with 13 bases between them. Assay: immunoSEQ multiplex PCR; the TCRdb copy retains only in-frame clones and omits some. The repertoire holds around 50,000 clones, with roughly nine tenths as singletons. The specimen was peripheral blood. The TCR comes from a human donor in a cohort sampled during active COVID-19. The V call is TRBV29-1, the J call TRBJ1-2, with D hard to call. The CDR3 DNA is TGCAGCGTTTCACGGGAAGAAGACTATGGCTACACCTTC. This encodes CSVSREEDYGYTF.